This T cell receptor beta chain derives from a study of shared clonotypes between healthy human individuals (TCRdb year 2020). Regarding the study in general: The cohort included a few men and a couple of women between 18 and 49 years of age. For each donor, three plates each were used for CD4 naive and CD4 memory, two plates were used for CD8 naive, and one plate was used for CD8 memory. The study deeply sequenced blood TCR repertoires of five healthy adults to estimate repertoire size and the extent of clonotype sharing between individuals. Different laboratories and diverse techniques were used to prepare libraries and sequence TCR repertoires, to increase sequencing depth and limit assay-specific biases. Each donor's leukapheresis produced roughly between roughly 0.85 and 9 billion PBMCs. Here is what the overall study found, with its caveats: Pairwise subsampling led to the expectation that sequencing depth would affect the degree of clonotype sharing among donors. Sampling was restricted to blood, and TCR repertoires in tissues likely differ from the TCR repertoires found in blood. Even with the large sequencing depth, rarefaction of the sorted-subset datasets indicated that sequencing was incomplete. The small number of donors limited the genetic and exposure-history diversity represented. Naive subsets generally had larger estimated clonotype richness than memory subsets did. Clonotypes shared by all four sorted-subset donors showed higher generation probabilities than non-shared clonotypes. Sharing across a few donors was observed for approximately 5% of naive CD4, 3% to 3.5% of naive CD8, 2% to 2.5% of memory CD4, and roughly 0.4% of memory CD8 clonotypes.

CDR3 length: 14 amino acids, cysteine to phenylalanine. The read is trimmed to its CDR3 DNA, 42 bases read in frame from base 1. CDR1 SGHDN and CDR2 FVKESK were looked up in the germline V gene. V sheds 6 bases and J sheds 1 base, leaving 12 bases between their ends. As for this clone: What this receptor recognizes is not known. The sample holds no much larger clone one base away, and base qualities are not on file.

Healthy HIV-negative adults with no recently reported acute infections or vaccinations were included as donors. Every donor was a Caucasian adult residing in Nashville, Tennessee, USA. CD4+ T cells were enriched by magnetic negative selection; naive cells were then positively selected on CD45RA, and the negative fraction formed the memory subset. Blood was obtained by leukapheresis, after which PBMCs were separated by Ficoll-Histopaque density gradient centrifugation and cryopreserved in liquid nitrogen vapor phase. Purity and quantity of every magnetically sorted T cell population were checked by analytical flow cytometry. Genomic DNA was isolated from every sorted fraction and measured by UV absorbance on a Nanodrop 2000c. TCR CDR3 regions were amplified from genomic DNA by multiplex PCR using the deep immunoSEQ assay. Extracted genomic DNA from each cell subset was spread evenly across all wells of several immunoSEQ 96-well plates, with each plate serving as a replicate. For sorted subsets, approximately 0.2 ug of genomic DNA, equivalent to 30,000 or so T cell genomes, went into each replicate PCR. Purified libraries were quantified with a Qubit 3.0 fluorometer, sized on a Bioanalyzer 2100, and re-quantified with the KAPA Library Quantification kit. Every immunoSEQ 96-well plate was sequenced on a dedicated single-read 150-cycle Illumina NextSeq 550 flow cell. Concerning the study's data processing: Because the immunoSEQ output held only junctional sequences and lacked quality scores, the filtering could not match the filtering applied to full-length reads. Sequences were annotated with PyIR, a Python wrapper for IgBLAST v1.9, and V/J genes and CDR3 were assigned using IMGT germline references. Any read was removed if the V/J assignment was weak (E-value above 1e-6), the CDR3 was missing, or the read contained stop codons, out-of-frame junctions, or ambiguous translated residues. V3J clonotypes were defined as sequences sharing an identical inferred V gene, J gene, and CDR3 amino acid sequence. Percentage overlap between repertoires was calculated by dividing the number of shared unique clonotypes by the size of the smaller repertoire. Three approaches were used to assess repertoire richness: RTK rarefaction, the Chao1 estimator, and Recon v2.1 estimates of unobserved clonotypes. For all TCRbeta clonotypes obtained by the gDNA method from a few donors, generation probabilities were computed with OLGA. TCRdb's version of the immuneACCESS table is confined to in-frame rearrangements and falls short of the full clone set. An unresolved V gene accounts for under half of the shortfall where checked; the remainder is of unknown origin. V and J calls and clone size are as listed in that table; D and trimming were resolved from the DNA. Counted in this sample were a few hundred thousand clones; about 73% of them appeared once. The ten top clones hold more than 9% of the sample.

The sequenced sample was memory CD4+ T cells sorted from blood. In the paper's terms, the cell subset or site label means: CD45RA-negative fraction. The chain is made from TRBV14 and TRBJ1-1, with no D gene named confidently. This clonotype originated in a man aged 25 to 40 in good health. The nucleotides are TGTGCCAGCAGTTTGAGGGCCAAGAACACTGAAGCTTTCTTT. Protein translation: CASSLRAKNTEAFF.